This is a list of T cell receptor beta chains from one sample in a study of shared clonotypes between healthy human individuals. Libraries were prepared by immunoSEQ multiplex PCR; TCRdb keeps only in-frame clonotypes and omits some of them. Among roughly 500,000 clones listed, roughly 95% were seen once. Source material: naive CD4+ T cells sorted from blood. These receptors were taken from a woman aged 25-40 years in good health. The CDR3 runs from the conserved cysteine through the conserved F or W. D genes are given only for firm matches. Rows may omit the clone size; those that give it use once, few, many or a size class.

size	V	J	D	DNA	CDR3
.	TRBV5-1	TRBJ2-1	TRBD2	TGCGCCAGCAGGGTCCAGACTAGCGGGAGTCATGAGCAGTTCTTC	CASRVQTSGSHEQFF
.	TRBV2	TRBJ2-5	.	TGTGCCAGCAGTCCACGAGACGGGACGTGGGAGACCCAGTACTTC	CASSPRDGTWETQYF
.	TRBV7-9	TRBJ2-1	TRBD2	TGTGCCAGCAGCGGCAAAAGTCCACTAGCGGGGACAGTCAATGAGCAGTTCTTC	CASSGKSPLAGTVNEQFF
.	TRBV9	TRBJ1-5	.	TGTGCCAGCAGCGGAGGGGTAGGTGGTCAGCCCCAGCATTTT	CASSGGVGGQPQHF
.	TRBV4-2	TRBJ1-2	.	TGTGCCAGCAGCTTGTTGCTTAACTATGGCTACACCTTC	CASSLLLNYGYTF
once	TRBV7-9	TRBJ1-6	.	TGTGCCAGCAGCTTAGGGGCCCGCTATAATTCACCCCTCCACTTT	CASSLGARYNSPLHF
.	TRBV6-6	TRBJ2-7	.	TGTGCCAGCAGTCATAGACAGGCGTACGAACAGTACTTC	CASSHRQAYEQYF
.	TRBV5-1	TRBJ2-7	TRBD1	TGCGCCAGCAGCTCCTCGACCGGGACAGGGCGATACGAGCAGTACTTC	CASSSSTGTGRYEQYF
.	TRBV15	TRBJ1-6	.	TGTGCCACCAGCAGAGCTATGTCACCGACACGATATAATTCACCCCTCCACTTT	CATSRAMSPTRYNSPLHF
.	TRBV4-1	TRBJ2-3	TRBD2	TGCGCCAGCAGCCAAGATCCAGCGGGAGAAAAGTTTGTTGGGGGCACAGATACGCAGTATTTT	CASSQDPAGEKFVGGTDTQYF
once	TRBV2	TRBJ2-1	TRBD2	TGTGCCAGCAGTGCAGGACTAGCGGGAGGGAGGGAGCAGTTCTTC	CASSAGLAGGREQFF
.	TRBV15	TRBJ2-1	TRBD2	TGTGCCACCAGCAGAATAGCGGGAGGGAACAATGAGCAGTTCTTC	CATSRIAGGNNEQFF
.	TRBV7-9	TRBJ1-5	.	TGTGCCAGCAGTCAAACAGGGTACAATCAGCCCCAGCATTTT	CASSQTGYNQPQHF
.	TRBV28	TRBJ1-2	.	TGTGCCAGCAGTTTTGGGGGCGACTATGGCTACACCTTC	CASSFGGDYGYTF
once	TRBV2	TRBJ2-5	.	TGTGCCAGCAGAGAACGGGTGGGTCAAGAGACCCAGTACTTC	CASRERVGQETQYF
.	TRBV27	TRBJ2-3	.	TGTGCCAGCACTTCTAGGACAGATACGCAGTATTTT	CASTSRTDTQYF
.	TRBV18	TRBJ1-1	TRBD1	TGTGCCAGCTCAAGACAGGGGGTAGCGACTGAAGCTTTCTTT	CASSRQGVATEAFF
.	TRBV27	TRBJ2-3	TRBD1	TGTGCCAGCAGACGACAGGGGAAGATAACAGATACGCAGTATTTT	CASRRQGKITDTQYF
.	TRBV4-2	TRBJ1-1	TRBD1	TGTGCCAGCAGCCAAGAGGGGACAGGGTGGCGCACTGAAGCTTTCTTT	CASSQEGTGWRTEAFF
.	TRBV19	TRBJ1-5	.	TGTGCCAGTAGTCGAGGCAGCAATCAGCCCCAGCATTTT	CASSRGSNQPQHF
.	TRBV28	TRBJ2-7	TRBD2	TGTGCCAGCAGTTCGCCCGCCTTGGAGCGGGGGTACGAGCAGTACTTC	CASSSPALERGYEQYF
.	TRBV14	TRBJ1-1	.	TGTGCCAGCAGCCAAGGGGTCCGGCACTTGAACACTGAAGCTTTCTTT	CASSQGVRHLNTEAFF
.	TRBV5-4	TRBJ1-2	TRBD1	TGTGCCAGCAGCTCACGGGACAGCGTAATAGGGGACTATGGCTACACCTTC	CASSSRDSVIGDYGYTF
.	TRBV28	TRBJ2-1	.	TGTGCCAGCAGGCTACACCTTCCTAGGAGCGAGCAGTTCTTC	CASRLHLPRSEQFF
.	TRBV19	TRBJ2-7	.	TGTGCCAGTGGGCATTCTGAAGGCGAGCAGTACTTC	CASGHSEGEQYF
.	TRBV6-1	TRBJ2-4	.	TGTGCCAGCAGTGAAGGGTGGGCCAAAAACATTCAGTACTTC	CASSEGWAKNIQYF
.	TRBV14	TRBJ2-3	.	TGTGCCAGCAGCCCCCGTATTCGGGCCTATAGCACAGATACGCAGTATTTT	CASSPRIRAYSTDTQYF
once	TRBV5-1	TRBJ2-2	TRBD2	TGCGCCAGCAGCTCCGGACTAGCGTTTAACACCGGGGAGCTGTTTTTT	CASSSGLAFNTGELFF
.	TRBV19	TRBJ2-3	TRBD1	TGTGCCAGTAGTATCAACAGGGGGCGAACAGATACGCAGTATTTT	CASSINRGRTDTQYF
.	TRBV7-9	TRBJ1-4	.	TGTGCCAGCAGCCCCAGGGTCGAGGCTAATGAAAAACTGTTTTTT	CASSPRVEANEKLFF
.	TRBV29-1	TRBJ2-5	TRBD2	TGCAGCGCTGAGACCGGGACTAGCGGAGCCAAAGAGACCCAGTACTTC	CSAETGTSGAKETQYF
.	TRBV10-1	TRBJ1-3	.	TGCGCCAGCCAAGACAGCCGCGGAAACACCATATATTTT	CASQDSRGNTIYF
.	TRBV27	TRBJ2-7	.	TGTGCCAGCAGTCCCAGTACGTTCTACGAGCAGTACTTC	CASSPSTFYEQYF
.	TRBV27	TRBJ1-5	TRBD1	TGTGCCAGCAGTTTAGGGACAGGGGTCGGGCAGCCCCAGCATTTT	CASSLGTGVGQPQHF
.	TRBV28	TRBJ2-7	.	TGTGCCAGCAGCCCACCCAACCTGGACCTCTCGGTCTTCTTC	CASSPPNLDLSVFF
.	TRBV2	TRBJ2-2	TRBD1	TGTGCCAGCAGTGGGACAGGGTTGAACACCGGGGAGCTGTTTTTT	CASSGTGLNTGELFF
.	TRBV6-5	TRBJ2-5	.	TGTGCCAGCAGTAGCCTGCAGGGAACTGGGGAGACCCAGTACTTC	CASSSLQGTGETQYF
.	TRBV28	TRBJ1-3	.	TGTGCCAGCCAGGGGTCGGGCGGAAACACCATATATTTT	CASQGSGGNTIYF
.	TRBV5-1	TRBJ1-1	TRBD1	TGCGCCAGCGGCACGGCAGGGGGCGTGGACACTGAAGCTTTCTTT	CASGTAGGVDTEAFF
.	TRBV5-1	TRBJ2-1	TRBD1	TGCGCCAGCAGCCTCAGACAGGGGTGGAATGAGCAGTTCTTC	CASSLRQGWNEQFF
.	TRBV2	TRBJ1-2	TRBD1	TGTGCCAGTACCACCGGGACAGTCTATGGCTACACCTTC	CASTTGTVYGYTF
.	TRBV6-6	TRBJ2-7	TRBD2	TGTGCCAGCAGAAGAACCGGGGTAGCGGGAGTGTACGAGCAGTACTTC	CASRRTGVAGVYEQYF
.	TRBV19	TRBJ2-6	.	TGTGCCAGTAGTATCGGCCGCACGGGGTCTGGGGCCAACGTCCTGACTTTC	CASSIGRTGSGANVLTF
.	TRBV5-6	TRBJ1-4	.	TGTGCCAGCAGCGCTAGTACCGTGATTAATGAAAAACTGTTTTTT	CASSASTVINEKLFF
.	TRBV21-1	TRBJ1-1	.	TGTGCCAGCAGCAAAGCTTTGTACGGAGAAAACACTGAAGCTTTCTTT	CASSKALYGENTEAFF
few	TRBV19	TRBJ2-7	TRBD1	TGTGCCAGTAGTGTGGACAGGGGGCAGTACGAGCAGTACTTC	CASSVDRGQYEQYF
.	TRBV29-1	TRBJ1-2	.	TGCAGCGTTGAAGGATCGTGGGATCGGGGCGGCTACACCTTC	CSVEGSWDRGGYTF
.	TRBV29-1	TRBJ2-5	.	TGCAGCGTTGGCGGGGAGGGGAAAGGGGGAGAGACCCAGTACTTC	CSVGGEGKGGETQYF
.	TRBV27	TRBJ2-6	.	TGTGCCAGCAGTTTAAAAGTGTGGGGTGCTGGGGCCAACGTCCTGACTTTC	CASSLKVWGAGANVLTF
.	TRBV5-1	TRBJ1-2	TRBD1	TGCGCCAGCAGTGTGAGGACAGGGGAGTCGGGCTACACCTTC	CASSVRTGESGYTF
once	TRBV2	TRBJ2-7	.	TGTGCCAGCAGTGAAAGGCTCGGAACCGCCAGCGAGCAGTACTTC	CASSERLGTASEQYF
.	TRBV10-3	TRBJ1-3	TRBD1	TGTGCCATCAGTGTCACAGGGGGCTTTGACACCATATATTTT	CAISVTGGFDTIYF
.	TRBV9	TRBJ2-1	TRBD2	TGTGCCAGCAGCGTAGGGGGACTAAGGACCAATGAGCAGTTCTTC	CASSVGGLRTNEQFF
.	TRBV5-6	TRBJ2-1	TRBD1	TGTGCCAGCAATCTGGGACAGTACAATGAGCAGTTCTTC	CASNLGQYNEQFF
.	TRBV11-2	TRBJ2-7	.	TGTGCCAGCAGCTTGTGGGCCCGCGGCCCTCTCGAGCAGTACTTC	CASSLWARGPLEQYF
.	TRBV19	TRBJ2-5	.	TGTGCCAGTAGTATACAGGCAGAGGAGACCCAGTACTTC	CASSIQAEETQYF
.	TRBV18	TRBJ1-5	.	TGTGCCAGCTCACCACTGGGACGCCAACAAATTCAGCCCCAGCATTTT	CASSPLGRQQIQPQHF